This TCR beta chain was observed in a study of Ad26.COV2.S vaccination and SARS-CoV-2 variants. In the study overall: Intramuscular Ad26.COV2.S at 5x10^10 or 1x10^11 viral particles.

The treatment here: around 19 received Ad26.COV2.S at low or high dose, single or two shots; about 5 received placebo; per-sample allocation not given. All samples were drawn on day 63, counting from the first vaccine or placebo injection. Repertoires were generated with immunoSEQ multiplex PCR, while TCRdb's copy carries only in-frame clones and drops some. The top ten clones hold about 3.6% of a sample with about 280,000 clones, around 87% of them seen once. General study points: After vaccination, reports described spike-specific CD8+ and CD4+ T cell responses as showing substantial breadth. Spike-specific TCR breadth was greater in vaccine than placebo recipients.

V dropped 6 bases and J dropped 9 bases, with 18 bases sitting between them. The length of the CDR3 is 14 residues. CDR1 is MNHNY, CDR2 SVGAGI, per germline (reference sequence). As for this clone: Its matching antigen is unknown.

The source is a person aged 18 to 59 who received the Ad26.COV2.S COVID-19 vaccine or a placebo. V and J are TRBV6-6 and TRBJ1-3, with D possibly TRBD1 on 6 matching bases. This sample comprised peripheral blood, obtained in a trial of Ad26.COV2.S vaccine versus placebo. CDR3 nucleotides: TGTGCCAGCAGCAGACAGGCGACGGGAGGCACCATATATTTT. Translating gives CASSRQATGGTIYF.